What follows are 28 T cell receptor beta chains derived from one specimen sequenced in a study of cytomegalovirus exposure and HLA in healthy donors (dated by TCRdb to the late 2010s). Library preparation used the immunoSEQ multiplex PCR assay. The multiplex PCR relied on a mix of 60 forward primers for TCR Vbeta segments and 13 reverse primers for TCR Jbeta segments. The table was pulled from immuneACCESS by TCRdb, which kept in-frame rearrangements only. Such tables lose some clones; where checked, under half of the loss comes from unresolved V genes, and the rest has no known cause. Across this sample there are fewer than 100,000 clones, with just under 80% seen only once. The top ten clonotypes cover about 4.2% of the sample. The specimen was PBMCs. These receptors all stem from a male donor in good health and CMV-seropositive.

This clone was counted at least ten times. V and J are TRBV19 and TRBJ1-5, with TRBD1 identical over 7 bases. CDR1 is LNHDA, CDR2 SQIVND, per germline (reference sequence). Germline trimming cut 7 bases from V and 7 bases from J; bases unmatched to any gene: 7. This CDR3 contains 13 residues. CDR3 protein: CASTPQGEQPQHF. Here the CDR3 DNA reads TGTGCCAGTACTCCTCAGGGGGAGCAGCCCCAGCATTTT.

The rearrangement joins TRBV6-5 to TRBJ1-4, with 9 bases fitting TRBD1. CDR1 and CDR2 (germline): MNHEY, SVGAGI. CDR3 size: 13 residues. J was trimmed by 7 bases and V by 6 bases; bases with no gene match: 3. The CDR3 sequence: CASRQGAFEKLFF. CDR3 nucleotides: TGTGCCAGCAGACAGGGGGCCTTTGAAAAACTGTTTTTT.

The chain uses TRBV15 and TRBJ1-5, with a weak D call TRBD1 (5 bases). V was shortened by 8 bases and J by 4 bases, with 18 bases between the two germline ends. Per germline, CDR1 LNHNV and CDR2 YYDKDF (reference sequence). The CDR3 is made up of 15 amino acids. In DNA, the CDR3 is TGTGCCACCTCTTATTTTTCGGGGGGGAATCAGCCCCAGCATTTT. Translating it yields CATSYFSGGNQPQHF.

This clone is a singleton in its sample. The V and J genes are TRBV6-1 and TRBJ1-5; 7 nucleotides match TRBD1. With 4 bases clipped from V and 0 bases from J, the junction kept 9 bases outside the gene matches. This CDR3 spans 17 amino acids. CDR1 and CDR2 from the germline V gene are MNHNS and SASEGT. Written as DNA, the CDR3 is TGTGCCAGCAGTGGCCGAGGGACAGAGAATAGCAATCAGCCCCAGCATTTT. It codes for CASSGRGTENSNQPQHF.

The V call is TRBV18, the J call TRBJ2-7, with TRBD1 as a possible D gene (6 bases). CDR3 size: 15 residues. V lost 0 bases to trimming and J lost 3 bases, with 12 bases between them. Germline V gene lookup returns CDR1 KGHSH and CDR2 LQKENI. The CDR3 region has the DNA TGTGCCAGCTCACCACCCGGACAGCTCATCTACGAGCAGTACTTC. This encodes CASSPPGQLIYEQYF.

This clone was seen only a few times. This rearrangement joins TRBV27 to TRBJ2-2, with TRBD2 identical over 12 bases. After removal of 7 bases from V and 2 bases from J, the junction contained 5 bases not matched to a gene. The CDR3 has 16 amino acids. Germline V CDR1 and CDR2: MNHEY, SMNVEV (reference sequence). CDR3 in DNA: TGTGCCAGCACCGAGGGACTAGCGGGTAACACCGGGGAGCTGTTTTTT. It encodes CASTEGLAGNTGELFF.

The chain couples TRBV7-9 to TRBJ2-1; no firm D call. CDR1 is SEHNR, CDR2 FQNEAQ, per germline (reference sequence). The CDR3 totals 13 residues. Trimming removed 3 bases from V and 3 bases from J, with 6 bases in between. Here the CDR3 DNA reads TGTGCCAGCAGCTTGACGGGCTACAATGAGCAGTTCTTC. It is translated as CASSLTGYNEQFF.

This clone has a single count. The chain combines TRBV28 with TRBJ1-4, with a tentative D call TRBD1 (6 bases). CDR1 and CDR2 (germline): MDHEN, SYDVKM. CDR3 size: 15 residues. V lost 2 bases, J lost 7 bases, and 14 bases lay in between. This CDR3 reads CASSLHGQGSEKLFF. The CDR3 coding sequence is TGTGCCAGCAGTTTACATGGGCAGGGGAGTGAAAAACTGTTTTTT. Using reference TRBV28 and TRBJ1-4 for the parts outside the CDR3, the full variable domain is DVKVTQSSRYLVKRTGEKVFLECVQDMDHENMFWYRQDPGLGLRLIYFSYDVKMKEKGDIPEGYSVSREKKERFSLILESASTNQTSMYLCASSLHGQGSEKLFFGSGTQLSVL.

V usage is TRBV12-2 and J usage is TRBJ2-7; TRBD1 is the table's D call, not checked against the DNA. TRBV12-2 is given as a pseudogene. The CDR3 is 16 residues long. The CDR3 reads CASRLARTGTGDEQYF. CDR3 nucleotide sequence: TGTGCAAGTCGCTTAGCCAGGACGGGGACAGGGGACGAGCAGTACTTC.

The chain has TRBV19 and TRBJ2-1; D gene uncertain. The CDR3 has 12 amino acids. Germline V gene data show CDR1 as LNHDA and CDR2 as SQIVND (reference sequence). Deletions cut 6 bases from V and 9 bases from J, with 12 bases between. CDR3 residues: CASSSPVGEQFF. DNA of the CDR3: TGTGCCAGTAGCTCCCCGGTTGGTGAGCAGTTCTTC.

The rearrangement uses TRBV6-5 and TRBJ2-5; D may be TRBD1 (6 bases). The J call may be in error: the DNA end matches TRBJ2-7 better. Germline values: CDR1 MNHEY, CDR2 SVGAGI. The CDR3 has 14 residues. This chain's CDR3 is CASSYSTAGDEQYF. The DNA of the CDR3 is TGTGCCAGCAGTTACTCGACGGCAGGGGACGAGCAGTACTTC.

This rearrangement joins TRBV30 to TRBJ2-7; D possibly corresponds to TRBD2 (6 bases). Looked up from germline, CDR1 is GTSNPN and CDR2 is SVGIG (reference sequence). This CDR3 spans 17 amino acids. V was shortened by 0 bases and J by 5 bases, with 23 bases between the two germline ends. The chain's CDR3 is CAWSVSSGTYIVDEQYF. The CDR3 DNA reads TGTGCCTGGAGTGTAAGTAGTGGGACTTACATTGTGGACGAGCAGTACTTC.

The chain carries TRBV10-3 and TRBJ2-7; 10 nucleotides match TRBD2. The junction had 7 bases not matched to a gene; V was cut back by 5 bases and J by 0 bases. The germline CDR1 and CDR2 sequences are ENHRY and SYGVKD. The CDR3 spans 16 residues. This chain's CDR3 is CAISLPGLAHSYEQYF. Here the CDR3 DNA reads TGTGCCATCAGTCTACCGGGACTAGCGCACTCCTACGAGCAGTACTTC.

This chain links TRBV19 with TRBJ2-3; D call uncertain. CDR3 size: 16 residues. V gave up 3 bases and J gave up 0 bases, with 13 bases separating them. CDR1 and CDR2 from the germline V gene are LNHDA and SQIVND (reference sequence). For the CDR3, the DNA is TGTGCCAGTAGTATTTTGGCACCACCTAGCACAGATACGCAGTATTTT. This gives the protein CASSILAPPSTDTQYF.

The rearrangement uses TRBV9 and TRBJ2-2, with a possible D match to TRBD2 (5 bases). Germline CDR1 and CDR2: SGDLS and YYNGEE. The CDR3 loop spans 14 amino acids. The V end lost 2 bases, the J end lost 4 bases, and 9 bases lay between the germline ends. The CDR3 DNA sequence: TGTGCCAGCAGCGTGTCCGGGGTCACCGGGGAGCTGTTTTTT. As protein: CASSVSGVTGELFF.

The chain couples TRBV5-1 to TRBJ2-2; 9 bases are shared with TRBD1. V shed 2 bases and J 5 bases; nucleotides not matched to a gene: 1. The CDR3 has 14 amino acids. The germline gives CDR1 SGHRS, CDR2 YFSETQ. The CDR3 here is CASSLQGATGELFF. CDR3 nucleotides: TGCGCCAGCAGCTTACAGGGGGCGACCGGGGAGCTGTTTTTT.

The chain links TRBV5-4 to TRBJ1-1, with 11 bases identical to TRBD1. CDR1 is SGHNT and CDR2 is YYREEE in the germline V gene (reference sequence). The ends lost 5 bases at V and 5 bases at J; junction bases unmatched: 8. The CDR3 consists of 15 residues. CDR3 region: CASRSGGTGGTEAFF. The CDR3, as DNA: TGTGCCAGCAGGAGTGGAGGGACAGGGGGTACTGAAGCTTTCTTT.

The chain has TRBV4-1 and TRBJ1-6; D gene unclear. The ends were cut back, 1 base at V and 0 bases at J, with 10 bases in the middle. This CDR3 comprises 17 residues. In germline, CDR1 is MGHRA, CDR2 YSYEKL. CDR3 DNA: TGCGCCAGCAGCCAAGCGGGGTCAAGCTCCTATAATTCACCCCTCCACTTT. Amino acid sequence: CASSQAGSSSYNSPLHF.

The J gene is TRBJ2-7, the V gene TRBV4-1; 11 bases agree with TRBD1. Trimming took 0 bases from V and 3 from J; bases not matched to a gene: 1. The CDR3 spans 15 residues. Germline CDR1 MGHRA, CDR2 YSYEKL. The CDR3 sequence is CASSQEGTGGYEQYF. For the CDR3, the DNA is TGCGCCAGCAGCCAAGAAGGGACAGGGGGCTACGAGCAGTACTTC.

The chain uses TRBV5-6 and TRBJ1-1; D gene ambiguous. V was trimmed by 3 bases and J by 0 bases, leaving 15 bases between them. The CDR3 loop spans 16 amino acids. Germline V gene data show CDR1 as SGHDT and CDR2 as YYEEEE. The chain's CDR3 is CASSYREVYMNTEAFF. CDR3 DNA sequence: TGTGCCAGCAGCTATCGAGAGGTCTACATGAACACTGAAGCTTTCTTT.

This chain connects TRBV18 to TRBJ2-3; TRBD1 is a possible D gene (5 bases). This CDR3 comprises 14 residues. V dropped 5 bases and J dropped 1 base, with 10 bases sitting between them. Germline CDR1 KGHSH, CDR2 LQKENI. The CDR3 loop reads CASSKGEGTDTQYF. CDR3 coding DNA: TGTGCCAGCTCAAAAGGGGAAGGCACAGATACGCAGTATTTT.

The chain couples TRBV7-9 to TRBJ1-3; D is unclear. Germline V gives CDR1 SEHNR, CDR2 FQNEAQ (reference sequence). V was trimmed by 1 base and J by 8 bases, leaving 6 bases between them. The CDR3 is 12 amino acids. CDR3 loop: CASSLDAYTIYF. The CDR3 DNA follows: TGTGCCAGCAGCTTAGATGCGTACACCATATATTTT.

The chain uses TRBV28 and TRBJ2-1, with D possibly TRBD2 on 7 matching bases. This CDR3 region has 15 residues. Trimming took 7 bases from V and 2 from J, leaving 15 bases between them. The germline V gene encodes CDR1 MDHEN and CDR2 SYDVKM. As DNA, the CDR3 is TGTGCCAGCACCCCCGGGGGGCAGGCCTACAATGAGCAGTTCTTC. Translation: CASTPGGQAYNEQFF. Complete variable domain (other parts from reference TRBV28 and TRBJ2-1): DVKVTQSSRYLVKRTGEKVFLECVQDMDHENMFWYRQDPGLGLRLIYFSYDVKMKEKGDIPEGYSVSREKKERFSLILESASTNQTSMYLCASTPGGQAYNEQFFGPGTRLTVL.

The gene calls are TRBV6-5 and TRBJ1-3; D gene unclear. Germline lookup yields CDR1 MNHEY and CDR2 SVGAGI. This CDR3 has 14 residues. Trimming took off 2 bases at V and 3 bases at J, with 8 bases between the two ends. CDR3 sequence (DNA): TGTGCCAGCAGTTACGCCAGCGATGGAAACACCATATATTTT. It translates to CASSYASDGNTIYF.

The chain joins TRBV2 to TRBJ2-1; 9 bases fit TRBD2. This CDR3 region has 18 residues. Trimming took 4 bases from V and 4 from J; bases not matched to a gene: 14. Germline V gene sequence: CDR1 SNHLY, CDR2 FYNNEI. CDR3 in DNA: TGTGCCAGCAGTGGGGGGCAGTGGGCTAGCGGGGAATACAATGAGCAGTTCTTC. Amino acid sequence: CASSGGQWASGEYNEQFF.

This rearrangement joins TRBV11-1 to TRBJ2-3, with TRBD2 identical over 7 bases. The CDR3 is 16 amino acids. The J segment lost 0 bases and the V segment lost 1 base, leaving 4 bases of the junction unmatched. CDR1 is SGHAT and CDR2 is FQDESV in the germline V gene (reference sequence). CDR3 sequence reads: CASSLGLAASTDTQYF. The DNA of the CDR3 is TGTGCCAGCAGCTTAGGTCTAGCGGCTAGCACAGATACGCAGTATTTT.

This chain uses TRBV5-5 with TRBJ2-4; D perhaps matches TRBD1 (6 bases). Looked up from germline, CDR1 is SGHKS and CDR2 is YYEKEE (reference sequence). V was pared by 3 bases and J by 8 bases, with 15 bases between. This CDR3 comprises 14 residues. For the CDR3, the DNA is TGTGCCAGCAGCTGGTGGGGCTCAGGGGACATTCAGTACTTC. Translation gives CASSWWGSGDIQYF.

V usage is TRBV19 and J usage is TRBJ1-3; D is perhaps TRBD1 (5 bases). V was shortened by 4 bases and J by 1 base, with 11 bases between the two germline ends. The CDR3 loop spans 15 amino acids. Germline-derived CDR1 and CDR2 are LNHDA and SQIVND (reference sequence). In nucleotides, the CDR3 is TGTGCCAGTAGTAAGCAGGGCGATTCTGGAAACACCATATATTTT. Its protein product is CASSKQGDSGNTIYF.